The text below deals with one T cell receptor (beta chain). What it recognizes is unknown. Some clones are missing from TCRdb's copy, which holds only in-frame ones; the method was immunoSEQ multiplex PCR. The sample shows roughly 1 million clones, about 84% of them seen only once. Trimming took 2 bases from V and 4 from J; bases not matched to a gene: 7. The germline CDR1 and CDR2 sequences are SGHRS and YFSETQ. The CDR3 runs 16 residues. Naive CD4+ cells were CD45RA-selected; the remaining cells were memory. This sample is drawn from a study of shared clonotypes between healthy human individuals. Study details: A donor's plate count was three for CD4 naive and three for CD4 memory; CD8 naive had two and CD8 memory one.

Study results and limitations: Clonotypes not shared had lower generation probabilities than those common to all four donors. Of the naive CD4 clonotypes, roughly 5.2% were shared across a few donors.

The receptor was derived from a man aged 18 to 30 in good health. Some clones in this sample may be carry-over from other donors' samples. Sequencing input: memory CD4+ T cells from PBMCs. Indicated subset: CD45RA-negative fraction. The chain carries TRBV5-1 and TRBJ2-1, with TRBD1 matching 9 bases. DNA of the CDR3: TGCGCCAGCAGCTTTACTGACAGGGGGGATTACAATGAGCAGTTCTTC. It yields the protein CASSFTDRGDYNEQFF.